This note documents a single TCR beta chain sequence. Germline values: CDR1 MDHEN, CDR2 SYDVKM. This CDR3 comprises 15 residues. The V end was cut by 4 bases, the J end by 0 bases, with 13 bases between. This entry is derived from a study of tumor-infiltrating lymphocytes in primary liver carcinoma. Each 20-30 mg portion of unsorted bulk tissue served as the source for co-extraction of RNA and DNA. Making TCR beta cDNA involved approximately 480 ng total RNA and a constant-region primer. TCR beta libraries came from three nested multiplex PCR rounds using slightly modified ARM-PCR. The study ran its first two PCR rounds for nine to eleven cycles each, using TRBV1-TRBV30 forward primers and a C-beta reverse primer. TCRdb redid the calling of the multiplex PCR reads with MiXCR, one entry per CDR3 protein. The sample has 95,000 to 100,000 distinct CDR3 sequences; about 63% are singletons.

The chain combines TRBV28 with TRBJ2-7; D possibly corresponds to TRBD1 (6 bases). The source of this sequence is a woman in her fifties or sixties with primary liver carcinoma and hepatitis B virus infection. The sequencing input was liver tumor tissue from sampling region 2. This sample's subset: tumor region T2, inferior pole. The CDR3 region is CASSSTGTLSYEQYF. The DNA of the CDR3 is TGTGCCAGCAGTTCCACCGGGACACTCTCCTACGAGCAGTACTTC.